This T cell receptor beta chain was recovered during a study of CD8 T cells in Susac syndrome (dated by TCRdb to about 2019). Regarding the complete study: Whether CD8+ T cell activation and differentiation in Susac syndrome was antigen driven was tested using repertoire sequencing. Clonality of the CD8+ T cell repertoire was compared between more than 10 healthy donors, approximately 14 Susac syndrome patients and approximately 16 multiple sclerosis patients.

High-throughput TCR beta sequencing profiled peripheral blood CD8+ and CD4+ T cells from healthy donors, Susac syndrome patients and multiple sclerosis patients. Treatment-naive patients with stable or active relapsing-remitting disease fulfilling revised McDonald criteria were used as multiple sclerosis controls. Bulk CD8+ and CD4+ T cells were purified magnetically by negative isolation, whereas CD8+ TEMRA cells were enriched by FACS. Blood was drawn into EDTA tubes, processed within 24 hours, and PBMCs were isolated by density gradient centrifugation. PBMCs intended for TCR sequencing were cryopreserved in liquid nitrogen and thawed later in a water bath at 37 degrees C. Purity of sorted or isolated CD4+, CD8+ and CD8+ TEMRA cells was at least 90%. RNA was extracted with the RNeasy kit and about 0.5 to 1 ug was reverse transcribed using random hexamers. The immunoSEQ multiplex PCR assay, covering 54 Vbeta and 13 Jbeta segments, was used to amplify TCR beta CDR3 regions. Bias from PCR amplification was corrected by using a synthetic template baseline for primer optimization and for computational correction. Processing in the source paper ran as follows. Reads were assigned to V, D and J genes according to IMGT and analyzed in immunoSEQ Analyzer, with only productive sequences retained. To calculate clonality, Shannon entropy was normalized by log2 of the number of productive unique sequences and then subtracted from one. For each patient and control, public and private clones were evaluated among the 100 most prevalent clones. A clone was defined as Susac-specific if it was absent from the healthy and MS cohorts, from over 1,000 published viral clones and from other ImmuneACCESS disease sequences. Starting from the raw public reads, TCRdb applied fastp trimming at Q25, assembled clones with MiXCR and retained in-frame beta chains. CDR3 protein duplicates are merged, each entry listing the most common genes and DNA. TCRdb, not the original authors, processed these V and J calls. Present in this sample are about 280,000 distinct CDR3 sequences, 70% to 90% of which were seen just once. The top ten constitute approximately 0.12% of the sample.

The research as a whole found: The number of individuals in the TCR sequencing and HLA analysis was recognized as being relatively small.

Regarding this clonotype: What this receptor recognizes is not known. Base qualities are missing; no much larger clone stands one base away.

After removal of 3 bases from V and 4 bases from J, the junction retains 18 bases not matched to a gene. The CDR3 numbers 18 residues from cysteine through phenylalanine. The entry retains the CDR3 DNA only, 54 bases that are in frame from base 1. Sequences SGDLS (CDR1) and YYNGEE (CDR2) are obtained from the germline V gene. Sequencing used CD8+ T cells from PBMCs. The receptor chain draws on TRBV9 and TRBJ1-1; 7 central bases correspond to TRBD1. The TCR comes from a human donor with multiple sclerosis. The sequenced DNA is TGTGCCAGCAGCGGTACCTGGGACAGTAGTCCTAGGGGCACTGAAGCTTTCTTT. Its translation is CASSGTWDSSPRGTEAFF.